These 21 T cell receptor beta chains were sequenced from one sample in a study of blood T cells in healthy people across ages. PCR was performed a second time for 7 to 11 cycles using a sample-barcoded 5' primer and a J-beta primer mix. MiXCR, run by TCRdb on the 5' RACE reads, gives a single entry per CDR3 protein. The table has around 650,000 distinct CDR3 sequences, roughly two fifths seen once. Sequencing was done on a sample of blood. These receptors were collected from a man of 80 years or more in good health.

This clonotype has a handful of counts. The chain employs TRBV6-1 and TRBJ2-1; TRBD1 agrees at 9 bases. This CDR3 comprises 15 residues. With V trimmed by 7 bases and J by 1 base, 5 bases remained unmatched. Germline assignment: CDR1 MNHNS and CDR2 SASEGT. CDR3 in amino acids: CASKSGTGSYNEQFF. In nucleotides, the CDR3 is TGTGCCAGCAAATCCGGGACAGGGTCCTACAATGAGCAGTTCTTC.

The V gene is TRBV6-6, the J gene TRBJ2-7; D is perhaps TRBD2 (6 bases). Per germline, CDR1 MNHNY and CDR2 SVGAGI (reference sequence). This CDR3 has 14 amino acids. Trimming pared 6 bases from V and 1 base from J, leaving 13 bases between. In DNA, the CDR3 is TGTGCCAGCAGCATCGGGACTCCTTCCTACGAGCAGTACTTC. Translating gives CASSIGTPSYEQYF.

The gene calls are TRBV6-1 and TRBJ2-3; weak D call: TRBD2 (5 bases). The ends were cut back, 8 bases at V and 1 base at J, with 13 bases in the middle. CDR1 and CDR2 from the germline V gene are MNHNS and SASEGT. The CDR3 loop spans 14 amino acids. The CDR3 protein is CASRHTGGTDTQYF. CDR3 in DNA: TGTGCCAGCCGCCATACCGGGGGCACAGATACGCAGTATTTT.

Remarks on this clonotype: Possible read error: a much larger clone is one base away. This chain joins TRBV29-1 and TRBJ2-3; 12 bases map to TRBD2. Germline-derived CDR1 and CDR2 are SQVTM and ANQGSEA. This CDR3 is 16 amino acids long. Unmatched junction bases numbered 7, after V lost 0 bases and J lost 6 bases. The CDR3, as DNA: TGCAGCGTTGAAGACTATCCTAGCGGGAGGGTCGATACGCAGTATTTT. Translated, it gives CSVEDYPSGRVDTQYF.

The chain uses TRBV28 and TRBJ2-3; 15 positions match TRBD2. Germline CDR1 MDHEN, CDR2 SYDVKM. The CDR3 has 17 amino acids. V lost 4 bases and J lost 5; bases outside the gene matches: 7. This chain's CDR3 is CASSSDGLAGGLDTQYF. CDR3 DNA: TGTGCCAGCAGTTCCGATGGACTAGCGGGAGGGCTAGATACGCAGTATTTT.

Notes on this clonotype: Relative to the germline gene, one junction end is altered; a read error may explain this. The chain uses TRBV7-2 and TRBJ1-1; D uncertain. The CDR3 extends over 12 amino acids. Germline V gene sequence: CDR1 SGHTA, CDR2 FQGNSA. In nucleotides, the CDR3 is TGTGCCAGCGGCTTAGTGGGTACTGAAGCTTTCTTT. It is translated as CASGLVGTEAFF. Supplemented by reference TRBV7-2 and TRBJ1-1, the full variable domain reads GAGVSQSPSNKVTEKGKDVELRCDPISGHTALYWYRQSLGQGLEFLIYFQGNSAPDKSGLPSDRFSAERTGGSVSTLTIQRTQQEDSAVYLCASGLVGTEAFFGQGTRLTVV.

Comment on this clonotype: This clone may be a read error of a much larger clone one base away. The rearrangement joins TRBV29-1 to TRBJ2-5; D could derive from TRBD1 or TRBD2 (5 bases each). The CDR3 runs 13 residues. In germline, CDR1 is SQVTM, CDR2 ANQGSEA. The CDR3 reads CSAQTDPGETRYF. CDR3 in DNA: TGCAGCGCCCAGACAGATCCCGGGGAGACCCGGTACTTC.

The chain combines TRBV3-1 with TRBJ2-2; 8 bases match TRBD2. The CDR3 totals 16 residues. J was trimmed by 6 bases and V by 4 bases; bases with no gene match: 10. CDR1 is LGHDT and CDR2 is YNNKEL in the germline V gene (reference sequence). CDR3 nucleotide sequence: TGTGCCAGCAGCCGGAGTGGTGGCGGGGGGTCCGGGGAGCTGTTTTTT. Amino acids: CASSRSGGGGSGELFF.

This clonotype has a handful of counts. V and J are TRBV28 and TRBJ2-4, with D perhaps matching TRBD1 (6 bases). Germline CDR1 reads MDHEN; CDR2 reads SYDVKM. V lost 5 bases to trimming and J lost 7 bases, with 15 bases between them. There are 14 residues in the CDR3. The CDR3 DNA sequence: TGTGCCAGCAGTGTTACCGGGACAAATAACATTCAGTACTTC. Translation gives CASSVTGTNNIQYF.

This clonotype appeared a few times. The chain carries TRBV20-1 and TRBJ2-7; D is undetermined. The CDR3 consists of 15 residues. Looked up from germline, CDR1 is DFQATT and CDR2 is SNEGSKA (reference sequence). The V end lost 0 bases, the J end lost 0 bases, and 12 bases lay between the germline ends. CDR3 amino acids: CSARDPSESSYEQYF. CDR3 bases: TGCAGTGCTAGAGATCCGTCCGAGAGCTCCTACGAGCAGTACTTC.

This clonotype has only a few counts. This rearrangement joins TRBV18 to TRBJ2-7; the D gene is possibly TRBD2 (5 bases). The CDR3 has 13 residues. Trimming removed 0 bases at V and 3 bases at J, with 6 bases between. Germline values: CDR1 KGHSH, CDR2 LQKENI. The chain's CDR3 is CASSPPLGYEQYF. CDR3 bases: TGTGCCAGCTCACCACCACTAGGCTACGAGCAGTACTTC.

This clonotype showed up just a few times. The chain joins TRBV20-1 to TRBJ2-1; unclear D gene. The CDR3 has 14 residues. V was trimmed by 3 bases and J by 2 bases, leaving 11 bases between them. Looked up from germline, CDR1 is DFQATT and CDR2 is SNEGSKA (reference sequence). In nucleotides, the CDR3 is TGCAGTGCTAGGAGGCGTGGAGCCTACAATGAGCAGTTCTTC. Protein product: CSARRRGAYNEQFF.

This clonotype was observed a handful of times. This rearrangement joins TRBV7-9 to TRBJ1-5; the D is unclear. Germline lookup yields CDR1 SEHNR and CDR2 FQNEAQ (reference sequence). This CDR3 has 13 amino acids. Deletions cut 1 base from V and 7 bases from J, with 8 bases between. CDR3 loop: CASSLEVGQPQHF. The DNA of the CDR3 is TGTGCCAGCAGCTTAGAGGTGGGGCAGCCCCAGCATTTT.

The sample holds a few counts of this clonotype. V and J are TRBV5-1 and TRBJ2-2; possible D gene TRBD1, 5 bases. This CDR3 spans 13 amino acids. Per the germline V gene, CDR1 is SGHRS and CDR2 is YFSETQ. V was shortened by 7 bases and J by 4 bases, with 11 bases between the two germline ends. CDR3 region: CASEPGITGELFF. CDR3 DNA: TGCGCCAGCGAGCCAGGGATCACCGGGGAGCTGTTTTTT.

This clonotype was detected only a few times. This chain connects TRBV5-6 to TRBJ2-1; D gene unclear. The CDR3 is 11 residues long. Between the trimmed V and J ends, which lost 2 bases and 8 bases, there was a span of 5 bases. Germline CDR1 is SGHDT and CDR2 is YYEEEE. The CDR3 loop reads CASSFRYEQFF. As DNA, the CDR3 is TGTGCCAGCAGCTTCCGGTATGAGCAGTTCTTC.

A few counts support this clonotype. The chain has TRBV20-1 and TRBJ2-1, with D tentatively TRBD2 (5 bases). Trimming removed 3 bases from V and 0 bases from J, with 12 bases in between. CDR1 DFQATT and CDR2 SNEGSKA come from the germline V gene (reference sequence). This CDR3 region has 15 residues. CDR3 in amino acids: CSARRAEPSYNEQFF. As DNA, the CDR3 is TGCAGTGCTAGGAGGGCGGAGCCCTCCTACAATGAGCAGTTCTTC.

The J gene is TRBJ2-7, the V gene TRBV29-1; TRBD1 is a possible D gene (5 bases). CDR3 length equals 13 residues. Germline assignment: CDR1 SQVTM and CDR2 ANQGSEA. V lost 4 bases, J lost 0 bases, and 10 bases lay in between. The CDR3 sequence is CSVVRGHSYEQYF. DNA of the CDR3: TGCAGCGTTGTTAGGGGTCACTCCTACGAGCAGTACTTC.

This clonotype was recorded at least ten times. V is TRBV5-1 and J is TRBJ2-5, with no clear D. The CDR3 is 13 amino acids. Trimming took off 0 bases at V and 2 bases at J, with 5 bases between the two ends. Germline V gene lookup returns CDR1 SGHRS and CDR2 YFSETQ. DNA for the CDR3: TGCGCCAGCAGCTTGGGGGTACAAGAGACCCAGTACTTC. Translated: CASSLGVQETQYF.

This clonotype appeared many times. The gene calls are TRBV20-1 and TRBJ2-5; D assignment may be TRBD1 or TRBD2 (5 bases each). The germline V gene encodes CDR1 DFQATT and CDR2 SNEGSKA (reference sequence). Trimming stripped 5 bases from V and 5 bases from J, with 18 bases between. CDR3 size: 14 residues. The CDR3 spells CSAENRDGRETQYF. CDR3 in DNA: TGCAGTGCTGAGAATCGGGACGGACGGGAGACCCAGTACTTC.

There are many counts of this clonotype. CDR3: CSAPGRGEGKTQYF. In nucleotides, the CDR3 is TGCAGCGCCCCTGGTAGAGGGGAGGGTAAGACCCAGTACTTC. The chain recombines TRBV29-1 with TRBJ2-5; 7 bases fit TRBD2. The CDR3 loop spans 14 amino acids. Per the germline V gene, CDR1 is SQVTM and CDR2 is ANQGSEA. Losses at the gene ends were 7 bases for V and 6 bases for J; bases not matched to a gene: 14. Combining the CDR3 with reference TRBV29-1 and TRBJ2-5 gives the whole variable domain SAVISQKPSRDICQRGTSLTIQCQVDSQVTMMFWYRQQPGQSLTLIATANQGSEATYESGFVIDKFPISRPNLTFSTLTVSNMSPEDSSIYLCSAPGRGEGKTQYFGPGTRLLVL.

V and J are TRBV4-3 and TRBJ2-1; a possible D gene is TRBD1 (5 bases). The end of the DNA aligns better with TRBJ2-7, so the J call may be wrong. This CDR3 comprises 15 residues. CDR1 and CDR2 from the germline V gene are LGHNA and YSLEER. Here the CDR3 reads CASSQDPDSFSEQYF. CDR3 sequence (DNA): TGCGCCAGCAGCCAAGATCCAGACAGCTTCAGTGAGCAGTACTTC.